This T cell receptor beta chain was observed in a study of T cell repertoires in cytomegalovirus infection (dated by TCRdb to about 2019). Describing the broader study: Donor HLA type was relevant to the analysis, because carriage of CMV infection together with the matching HLA type was indicated by public TCR beta signatures. Overall results and qualifications from the work: In both this cohort and an independent roughly 350-donor cohort, the cumulative frequency of public TCR beta family members distinguished carriers of CMV infection plus the relevant HLA type. The ex vivo response was dominated by HLA-C-restricted CMV-specific TCR beta clonotypes, which also provided the single most frequent clonotype in two of eight donors.

This clonotype was observed a handful of times. Its specific antigen is unknown. No base quality information exists; no much larger clone differs at one position. The germline V gene supplies CDR1 LGHNA and CDR2 YNFKEQ. After removal of 2 bases from V and 5 bases from J, the junction retains 5 bases not matched to a gene. The CDR3 goes from the cysteine to the phenylalanine over 15 residues. Only the CDR3 DNA is retained, 45 bases long and in frame from the first base. Sequencing took place on an Illumina HiSeq 1500. TCRdb's own reprocessing of the public reads used fastp at Q25 and MiXCR and kept productive beta chains. Under each unique CDR3 protein, matching rows form one entry showing the most common genes and DNA. This sample gives about 100,000 distinct CDR3 sequences in total; 16% of them show up just once. The ten largest clones add up to 8% of the sample.

This TCR was recovered from a human donor in good health (CMV status not recorded). Some clones in this sample may be carry-over from other donors' samples. The chain uses TRBV4-2 and TRBJ2-7; 11 bases in the junction line up with TRBD2. The sequenced sample was PBMCs. The nucleotide sequence is given as TGTGCCAGCAGCCAAAATAGCGGGGGGGCCGACGAGCAGTACTTC. Translated, it gives CASSQNSGGADEQYF.